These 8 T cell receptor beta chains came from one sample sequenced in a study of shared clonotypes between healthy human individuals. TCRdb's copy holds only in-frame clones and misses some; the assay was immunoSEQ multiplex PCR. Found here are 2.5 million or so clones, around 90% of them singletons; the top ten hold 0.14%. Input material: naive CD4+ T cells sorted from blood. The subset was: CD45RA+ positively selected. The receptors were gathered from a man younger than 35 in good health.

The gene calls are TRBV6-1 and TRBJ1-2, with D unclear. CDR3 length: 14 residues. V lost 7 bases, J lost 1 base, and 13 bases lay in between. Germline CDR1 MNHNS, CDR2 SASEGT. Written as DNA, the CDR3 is TGTGCCAGCAAAGGTGTCAGCTTTAACTATGGCTACACCTTC. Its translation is CASKGVSFNYGYTF.

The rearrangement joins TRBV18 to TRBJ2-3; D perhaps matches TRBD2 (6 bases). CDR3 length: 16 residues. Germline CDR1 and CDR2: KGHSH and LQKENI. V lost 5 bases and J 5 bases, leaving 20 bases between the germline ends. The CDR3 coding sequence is TGTGCCAGCTCAAGGCCGGGAGTGACCGCCGGAGATACGCAGTATTTT. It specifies CASSRPGVTAGDTQYF.

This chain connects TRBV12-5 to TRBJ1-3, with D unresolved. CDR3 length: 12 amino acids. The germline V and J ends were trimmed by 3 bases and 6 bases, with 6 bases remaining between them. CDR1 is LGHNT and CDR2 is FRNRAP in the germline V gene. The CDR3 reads CASGFQINTIYF. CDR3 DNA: TGTGCTAGTGGTTTCCAGATAAACACCATATATTTT.

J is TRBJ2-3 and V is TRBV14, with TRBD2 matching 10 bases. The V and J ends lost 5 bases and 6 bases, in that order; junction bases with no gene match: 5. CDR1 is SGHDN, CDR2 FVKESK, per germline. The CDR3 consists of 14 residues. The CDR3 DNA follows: TGTGCCAGCAGCTCGGGACTAGCGACCGATACGCAGTATTTT. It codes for CASSSGLATDTQYF.

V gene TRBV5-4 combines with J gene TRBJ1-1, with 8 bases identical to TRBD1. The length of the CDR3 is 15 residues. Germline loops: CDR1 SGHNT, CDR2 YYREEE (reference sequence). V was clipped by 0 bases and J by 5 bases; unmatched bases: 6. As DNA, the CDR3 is TGTGCCAGCAGCTTGGGGGCAGGGGGCAAGACTGAAGCTTTCTTT. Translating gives CASSLGAGGKTEAFF.

The CDR3 nucleotides read TGTGCCAGCAGCGTCAGGGACAGGGCTAACTATGGCTACACCTTC. Its protein is CASSVRDRANYGYTF. The rearrangement joins TRBV9 to TRBJ1-2, with TRBD1 identical over 9 bases. The trim removed 2 bases at V and 0 bases at J, leaving 2 bases unmatched. This CDR3 comprises 15 residues. The germline V gene has CDR1 SGDLS and CDR2 YYNGEE. Using reference TRBV9 and TRBJ1-2 for the parts outside the CDR3, the full variable domain is DSGVTQTPKHLITATGQRVTLRCSPRSGDLSVYWYQQSLDQGLQFLIQYYNGEERAKGNILERFSAQQFPDLHSELNLSSLELGDSALYFCASSVRDRANYGYTFGSGTRLTVV.

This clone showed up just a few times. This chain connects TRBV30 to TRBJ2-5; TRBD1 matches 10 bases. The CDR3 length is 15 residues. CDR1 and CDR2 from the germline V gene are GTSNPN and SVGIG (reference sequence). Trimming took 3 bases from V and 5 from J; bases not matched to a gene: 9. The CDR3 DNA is TGTGCCTGGAGGTACCGGGACAGGGGTCTGGAGACCCAGTACTTC. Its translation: CAWRYRDRGLETQYF.

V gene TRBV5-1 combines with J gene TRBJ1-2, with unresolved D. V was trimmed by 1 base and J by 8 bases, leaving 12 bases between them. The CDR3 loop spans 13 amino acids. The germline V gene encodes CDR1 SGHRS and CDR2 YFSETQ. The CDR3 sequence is CASSLSTSGGYTF. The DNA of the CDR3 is TGCGCCAGCAGCTTGTCGACATCCGGGGGCTACACCTTC.